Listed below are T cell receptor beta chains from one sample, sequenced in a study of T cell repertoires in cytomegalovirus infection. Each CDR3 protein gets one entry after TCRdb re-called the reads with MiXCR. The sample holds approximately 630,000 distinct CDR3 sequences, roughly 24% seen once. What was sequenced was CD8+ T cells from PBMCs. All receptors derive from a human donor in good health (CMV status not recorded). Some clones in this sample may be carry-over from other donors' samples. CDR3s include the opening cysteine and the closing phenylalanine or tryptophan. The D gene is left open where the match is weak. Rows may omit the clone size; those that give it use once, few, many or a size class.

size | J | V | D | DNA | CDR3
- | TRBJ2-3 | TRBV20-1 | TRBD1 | TGCAGTGCCACCGGGACAGGAGAGATGAATACGCAGTATTTT | CSATGTGEMNTQYF
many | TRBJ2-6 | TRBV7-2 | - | TGTGCCAGCAGCTCACTCCCTGGCGCTACAGGGACTGGGGCCAACGTCCTGACTTTC | CASSSLPGATGTGANVLTF
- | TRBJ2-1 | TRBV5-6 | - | TGTGCCAGCAGCTTACAGCCCCGGGAAGACAGCTCCTACAATGAGCAGTTCTTC | CASSLQPREDSSYNEQFF
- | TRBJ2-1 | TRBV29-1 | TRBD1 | TGCAGCGTGGCAGGGACAGGGTTTGGGAATGAGCAGTTCTTC | CSVAGTGFGNEQFF
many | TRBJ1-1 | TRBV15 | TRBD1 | TGTGCCACCAGCTGGAACAGGGGAGTGACTGAAGCTTTCTTT | CATSWNRGVTEAFF
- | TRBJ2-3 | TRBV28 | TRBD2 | TGTGTCAGCAGTTTTTATAGCGGGGGGGCGGGCACAGATACGCAGTATTTT | CVSSFYSGGAGTDTQYF
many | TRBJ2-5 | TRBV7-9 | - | TGTGCCAGCAGCTTACCTACGAAGGCTACCAAATTAGGGCAAGAGACCCAGTACTTC | CASSLPTKATKLGQETQYF
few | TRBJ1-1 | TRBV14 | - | TGTGCCAGCAGCCAAGGTGTCTCCCCTTTGTGGGCTTTCTTT | CASSQGVSPLWAFF
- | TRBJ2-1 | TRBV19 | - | TGTGCCAGTAGTATCGGACCGGGGCCCTACAATGAGCAGTTCTTC | CASSIGPGPYNEQFF
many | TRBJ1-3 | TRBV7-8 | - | TGTGCCAGCAGCTTATTTGGGGTCGACTACTCTGGAAACACCATATATTTT | CASSLFGVDYSGNTIYF
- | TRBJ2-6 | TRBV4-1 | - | TGCGCCAGCGCTGACGGAGGCTCTGGGGCCAACGTCCTGACTTTC | CASADGGSGANVLTF
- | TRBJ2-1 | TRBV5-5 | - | TGTGCCAGCAGCTTGTATTACCGAGAGGGGAATGAGCAGTTCTTC | CASSLYYREGNEQFF